This T cell receptor beta chain was retrieved from a study of read filtering for tumor transcriptome and immune sequencing. In the study overall: Revised staging placed about 8 patients in R-ISS I, about 16 in II, 7 in III.

Molecular barcoded adaptors covering alpha/delta and beta/gamma chains were used on roughly 400 ng RNA. TCRdb recomputed calls from the reads with MiXCR, one row per CDR3 protein. The sample carries about 9,200 distinct CDR3 sequences, about 16% recorded once. Study-level results: Without single-read clonotypes, shared clonotype proportions correlated more between IR-seq and RNA-seq.

The table lists this clonotype with many counts. The antigen is undetermined. Source material: a population of CD138-negative cells sorted from bone marrow. The origin of this receptor is a donor aged 40 or over with multiple myeloma.

The CDR3: CASSAGLAGVPGQYF. In DNA form, the CDR3 reads TGTGCCAGCAGCGCCGGACTAGCGGGAGTCCCGGGGCAGTATTTT. The chain recombines TRBV7-2 with TRBJ2-3, with 13 nucleotides matching TRBD2. The CDR3 totals 15 residues. CDR1 is SGHTA and CDR2 is FQGNSA in the germline V gene. Trimming cost V 5 bases and J 11 bases; bases outside gene matches: 10.